This T cell receptor beta chain emerged from a study of cytomegalovirus exposure and HLA in healthy donors. Findings and caveats of the study: In vitro confirmation showed three CMV-associated chains to be CMV antigen specific. The listing of roughly 160 TCR beta chains classed them as cytomegalovirus-associated.

Some clones are missing from TCRdb's copy, which holds only in-frame ones; the method was immunoSEQ multiplex PCR. The table has 150,000 to 200,000 clones, about 85% seen once. In the case of this clone: Its specificity is unknown.

CDR3 length: 14 residues. Per the germline V gene, CDR1 is SGHNT and CDR2 is YYREEE (reference sequence). V was trimmed by 7 bases and J by 5 bases, leaving 18 bases between them. The clonotype comes from a man aged 18-30 years in good health and CMV-seropositive. The source material was PBMCs. V usage is TRBV5-4 and J usage is TRBJ2-5; perhaps TRBD1 as D (7 bases). CDR3 nucleotide sequence: TGTGCCAGCCGAACACAGGGGACTGGGGAGACCCAGTACTTC. It codes for CASRTQGTGETQYF.